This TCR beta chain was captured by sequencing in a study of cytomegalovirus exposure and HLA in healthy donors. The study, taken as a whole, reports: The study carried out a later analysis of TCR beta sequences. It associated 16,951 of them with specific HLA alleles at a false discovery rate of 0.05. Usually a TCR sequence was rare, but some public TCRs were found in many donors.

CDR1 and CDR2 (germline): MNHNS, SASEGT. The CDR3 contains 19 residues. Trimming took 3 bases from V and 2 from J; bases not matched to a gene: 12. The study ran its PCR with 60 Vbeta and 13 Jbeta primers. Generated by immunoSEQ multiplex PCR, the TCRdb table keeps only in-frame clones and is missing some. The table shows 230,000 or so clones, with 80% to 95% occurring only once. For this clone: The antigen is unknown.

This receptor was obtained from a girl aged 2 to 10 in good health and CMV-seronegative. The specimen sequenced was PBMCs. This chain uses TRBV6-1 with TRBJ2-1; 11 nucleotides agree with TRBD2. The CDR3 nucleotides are TGTGCCAGCAGTGATCTATTTTGGGCTAGCGGGGGGCCCTACAATGAGCAGTTCTTC. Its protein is CASSDLFWASGGPYNEQFF.